The sequence of this T cell receptor beta chain was determined in a study of beta chain features in type 1 diabetes listed by TCRdb under 2018. Looking at the study overall: Mean age, gender distribution, total cell number and subset yield did not differ between patients and healthy donors. A total of roughly 100 million sorted cells were examined across all samples, and the number of cells per subset was strongly correlated with RNA yield. In the study, TCRB repertoires of sorted circulating CD4+ T cell subsets from recently diagnosed type 1 diabetes patients were compared with those of matched healthy donors. Regulatory and stem cell-like memory subsets were obtained from only 8 patients and roughly eight healthy donors, while naive and central memory subsets were obtained from all 28 donors.

The CDR3 measures 13 amino acids from cysteine to phenylalanine. Only CDR3 DNA remains: 39 bases, in frame from the first base. V is pruned by 5 bases and J by 2 bases, leaving 2 bases of the junction without a gene match. Sequences SEHNR (CDR1) and FQNEAQ (CDR2) are obtained from the germline V gene (reference sequence). General conclusions and limits of the study: Only small numbers of individuals were included in the HLA sub-analyses, which left unresolved whether HLA type had any influence on TCRB rearrangement. Naive, central memory and regulatory TCRB repertoires appeared to be more similar among patients than among healthy donors. PCR might favor shorter templates, but patient and control samples were amplified and corrected together, so any skew would affect both groups equally. A moderate but significant shortening of TCRB CDR3 length was observed in type 1 diabetes patients in all four CD4+ subsets. Because cDNA rather than genomic DNA was sequenced, highly expressing activated cells could have been over-represented, although no difference in activation and CD3 levels was found between groups. At VDJ recombination sites, patients with type 1 diabetes made fewer insertions and deleted more nucleotides, a pattern implying thymic rearrangement abnormalities.

The High Capacity cDNA Reverse Transcription Kit was used to reverse transcribe all of the isolated RNA, meaning that expressed TCRB transcripts were what got sequenced. Deep immunoSEQ sequencing was applied to naive, central memory and regulatory T cell samples, giving an average of around 3.4 million total reads per sample. After sorted cells were lysed in RLT buffer, RNA was extracted with DNase-treated RNeasy Micro or Mini kits, with the choice depending on cell number. To prevent cross-contamination, each cell subset was processed individually, whereas patient and healthy donor samples were processed jointly. TCRB sequences were amplified from cDNA with the immunoSEQ multiplex PCR, producing 87-bp fragments spanning the CDR3 region. Amplicons were sequenced on the Illumina HiSeq platform. The study's processing was this. PCR bias was corrected computationally using synthetic template baselines, and reads within Hamming distance 2 were collapsed, with unmergeable singletons discarded. Reads were aligned against IMGT to assign V, D and J genes, CDR3 length and insertions or deletions at six rearrangement sites. Within each subset, clonotype counts were normalized to sorted cell number, and only after that were true diversity and Gini coefficients computed with the tcR R package. The overlap coefficient, calculated on TCRB nucleotide sequences, was used to quantify repertoire sharing. TCRdb provides this immuneACCESS table in a form limited to in-frame rearrangements. Some clones are lacking; in checked studies, under half of them reflect an unresolved V gene, and why the rest are absent is not known. D and trimming come from the DNA, and the V and J calls and clone size come from that table. This sample is represented by 400,000 or so clones; around 10% of them were singletons. About 0.64% of the sample goes to the ten largest clones.

Ten or more counts support this clone. No antigen is known for it. Per-nucleotide qualities are absent, and no much larger clonotype sits a single base away. Other nucleotide sequences in the sample specify the same CDR3. A single peripheral blood draw of 95 to 150 mL on average was collected from each donor into heparinised tubes. A BD FACSAria II was used to sort naive, central memory, regulatory and stem cell-like memory CD4+ T cells with a panel that included CD45RO, CCR7, CD25, CD127, CD95 and CD27. Every sorted population had a purity above 95%. PBMCs were isolated immediately by Lymphoprep density gradient centrifugation and stained directly without culture. So that batch effects would be minimized, each experiment stained and sorted samples in pairs, pairing one healthy donor with one patient.

The TCR was taken from a young man with type 1 diabetes. Sequencing was done on a sample of central memory CD4+ T cells from blood. The sequence is built from TRBV7-9 and TRBJ2-5, with TRBD1 identical over 7 junction bases. In nucleotide form, the sequence is TGTGCCAGCAGCAGGGGACAGCAAGAGACCCAGTACTTC. Its protein reads: CASSRGQQETQYF.